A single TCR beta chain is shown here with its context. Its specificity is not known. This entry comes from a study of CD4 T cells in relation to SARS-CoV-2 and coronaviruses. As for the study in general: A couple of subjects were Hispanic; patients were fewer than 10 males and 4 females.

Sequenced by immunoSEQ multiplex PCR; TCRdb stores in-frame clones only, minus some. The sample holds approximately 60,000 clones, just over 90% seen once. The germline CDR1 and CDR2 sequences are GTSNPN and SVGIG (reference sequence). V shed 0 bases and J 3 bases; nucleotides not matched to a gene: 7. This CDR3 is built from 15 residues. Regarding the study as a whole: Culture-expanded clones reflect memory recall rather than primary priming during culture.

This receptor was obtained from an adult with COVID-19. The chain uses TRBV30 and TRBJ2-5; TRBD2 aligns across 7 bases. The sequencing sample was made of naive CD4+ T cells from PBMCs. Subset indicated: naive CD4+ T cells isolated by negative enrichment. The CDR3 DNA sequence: TGTGCCTGGAGTGTTGGGGGGAGGGGAGAAGAGACCCAGTACTTC. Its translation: CAWSVGGRGEETQYF.